These T cell receptor beta chains were read from a single sample in a study of cytomegalovirus exposure and HLA in healthy donors. Sequencing used immunoSEQ multiplex PCR; TCRdb keeps in-frame clones, though not all of them. The table shows 150,000 to 200,000 clones, with around 74% occurring only once. Material: PBMCs. The receptors come from a female donor in good health and CMV-seronegative. Each CDR3 is given with its conserved first and last residue. D genes are given only for firm matches. Clone size is stated in some rows and not others, as once, few, many or a class when expanded.

V: TRBV5-1
size: NA
J: TRBJ1-2
D: TRBD1
DNA: TGCGCCAGCAGCTTGGGGACAGGGGACTACTATGGCTACACCTTC
CDR3: CASSLGTGDYYGYTF

V: TRBV5-1
size: NA
J: TRBJ2-2
D: NA
DNA: TGCGCCAGCAGCTTGGCCGGGGGACTGGAGACCGGGGAGCTGTTTTTT
CDR3: CASSLAGGLETGELFF

V: TRBV19
size: NA
J: TRBJ2-1
D: TRBD1
DNA: TGTGCCAGTATCCCGTCCAGGCACAGGGGCAATGAGCAGTTCTTC
CDR3: CASIPSRHRGNEQFF

V: TRBV10-1
size: NA
J: TRBJ2-3
D: NA
DNA: TGCGCCAGCAGTGCGGCGGGAACAGATACGCAGTATTTT
CDR3: CASSAAGTDTQYF

V: TRBV20-1
size: NA
J: TRBJ2-7
D: NA
DNA: TGCAGTGCTAGCGTCTTCAGCGAGCAGTACTTC
CDR3: CSASVFSEQYF

V: TRBV7-9
size: NA
J: TRBJ2-5
D: NA
DNA: TGTGCCAGCGGCCTCCAAAACAGGGACCAAGAGACCCAGTACTTC
CDR3: CASGLQNRDQETQYF

V: TRBV9
size: NA
J: TRBJ1-6
D: TRBD1
DNA: TGTGCCAGCAGCGCCGGACAGGGAGTTGGTTCACCCCTCCACTTT
CDR3: CASSAGQGVGSPLHF

V: TRBV29-1
size: NA
J: TRBJ2-1
D: TRBD1
DNA: TGCAGGACGGCCCGGGACAGAAATGAGCAGTTCTTC
CDR3: CRTARDRNEQFF

V: TRBV4-1
size: NA
J: TRBJ2-7
D: TRBD1
DNA: TGCGCCAGCAGCCTGGACAGGGGGTGGTACGAGCAGTACTTC
CDR3: CASSLDRGWYEQYF

V: TRBV25-1
size: NA
J: TRBJ2-6
D: NA
DNA: TGTGCCAGCAGTGCCTTTGGGGGGTCCGGGGCCAACGTCCTGACTTTC
CDR3: CASSAFGGSGANVLTF

V: TRBV29-1
size: NA
J: TRBJ2-1
D: NA
DNA: TGCAGCGTTGAGGGACAAGGGGTCCCTTTGTCCTACAATGAGCAGTTCTTC
CDR3: CSVEGQGVPLSYNEQFF

V: TRBV7-2
size: NA
J: TRBJ2-2
D: NA
DNA: TGTGCCAGCAGCTTAGTCGGGTTCACCGGGGAGCTGTTTTTT
CDR3: CASSLVGFTGELFF

V: TRBV21-1
size: NA
J: TRBJ1-2
D: NA
DNA: TGTGCCAGGGGCAAGGGAGGGGGTCCCACCTTC
CDR3: CARGKGGGPTF

V: TRBV27
size: NA
J: TRBJ2-2
D: TRBD2
DNA: TGTGCCAGCAGGGAACTAGCGGGAGTCGCCGGGGAGCTGTTTTTT
CDR3: CASRELAGVAGELFF

V: TRBV5-1
size: few
J: TRBJ2-7
D: TRBD1
DNA: TGCGCCAGCAGCTCTGGACAGGGGTCTATATCGGTCCACGAGCAGTACTTC
CDR3: CASSSGQGSISVHEQYF

V: TRBV5-1
size: NA
J: TRBJ2-1
D: NA
DNA: TGCGCCAGCAGACCTCCCGGTTCCTACCACAATGAGCAGTTCTTC
CDR3: CASRPPGSYHNEQFF

V: TRBV7-3
size: NA
J: TRBJ2-7
D: NA
DNA: TGTGCCAGCAGCGTTTCCCCCCCCGCGGAGCAGTACTTC
CDR3: CASSVSPPAEQYF

V: TRBV29-1
size: NA
J: TRBJ1-1
D: NA
DNA: TGCAGCGTTGAAAGGGAGGGGACTGAAGCTTTCTTT
CDR3: CSVEREGTEAFF

V: TRBV6-5
size: few
J: TRBJ2-7
D: NA
DNA: TGTGCCAGCAGTTATGTCTACGGCAGGGCCTACGAGCAGTACTTC
CDR3: CASSYVYGRAYEQYF

V: TRBV5-1
size: NA
J: TRBJ2-1
D: NA
DNA: TGCGCCAGCAGCTTGGCTCCCTCCTACAATGAGCAGTTCTTC
CDR3: CASSLAPSYNEQFF

V: TRBV5-1
size: NA
J: TRBJ1-6
D: NA
DNA: TGCGCCAGCAGCTTGCAGGGGAAGGGGTCACCCCTCCACTTT
CDR3: CASSLQGKGSPLHF

V: TRBV18
size: NA
J: TRBJ2-3
D: TRBD2
DNA: TGTGCCAGCTCACCGGTCGGGGGGGTAAATACGCAGTATTTT
CDR3: CASSPVGGVNTQYF

V: TRBV19
size: NA
J: TRBJ1-1
D: TRBD1
DNA: TGTGCCAGTAGTATAGGGGACAGGGGGCGCGGTGGAGCTTTCTTT
CDR3: CASSIGDRGRGGAFF

V: TRBV7-9
size: NA
J: TRBJ2-7
D: NA
DNA: TGTGCCAGCAGCGCCCACAGGTCCTACGAGCAGTACTTC
CDR3: CASSAHRSYEQYF

V: TRBV21-1
size: NA
J: TRBJ1-4
D: NA
DNA: TGTGCCAGCAGCCCACAGGGCCGGGGGGGAACTAATGAAAAACTGTTTTTT
CDR3: CASSPQGRGGTNEKLFF

V: TRBV19
size: few
J: TRBJ2-2
D: NA
DNA: TGTGCCAGTAGTATGGGCCGTCTCATTAACACCGGGGAGCTGTTTTTT
CDR3: CASSMGRLINTGELFF

V: TRBV16
size: NA
J: TRBJ2-3
D: NA
DNA: TGTGCCAGCAGCCACAAGAGCCTCGCAGATACGCAGTATTTT
CDR3: CASSHKSLADTQYF

V: TRBV7-2
size: NA
J: TRBJ1-2
D: TRBD1
DNA: TGTGCCAGCAGCTTAGACTATGGGACAGTCAACTATGGCTACACCTTC
CDR3: CASSLDYGTVNYGYTF

V: TRBV6-5
size: NA
J: TRBJ1-1
D: NA
DNA: TGTGCCAGCAGTTACTCAACGGGAATCGGCACTGAAGCTTTCTTT
CDR3: CASSYSTGIGTEAFF

V: TRBV2
size: NA
J: TRBJ1-4
D: NA
DNA: TGTGCCAGCAGTGAAGGCAAGGCAGGGGAAAAACTGTTTTTT
CDR3: CASSEGKAGEKLFF

V: TRBV9
size: few
J: TRBJ2-2
D: NA
DNA: TGTGCCAGCAGCGGCCAGCCCGGGGCGGGGACAGATACCGGGGAGCTGTTTTTT
CDR3: CASSGQPGAGTDTGELFF

V: TRBV2
size: NA
J: TRBJ1-4
D: TRBD1
DNA: TGTGCCAGCGCAGTGCTCTTTGGACAGGGACTTAATGAAAAACTGTTTTTT
CDR3: CASAVLFGQGLNEKLFF

V: TRBV9
size: NA
J: TRBJ1-3
D: NA
DNA: TGTGCCAGCAGCGTAGGAACAGGGCCTGGAAACACCATATATTTT
CDR3: CASSVGTGPGNTIYF

V: TRBV27
size: few
J: TRBJ2-3
D: NA
DNA: TGTGCCAGCAGTTTCTGGGGGCGAGGAGATACGCAGTATTTT
CDR3: CASSFWGRGDTQYF

V: TRBV5-5
size: NA
J: TRBJ2-1
D: TRBD2
DNA: TGTGCCAGCAGCTTGGTTCGGGGACTAGCGGCTTACAATGAGCAGTTCTTC
CDR3: CASSLVRGLAAYNEQFF

V: TRBV7-2
size: NA
J: TRBJ2-1
D: NA
DNA: TGTGCCAGCAGCCCCTCCCTAGTAACGGAGCAGTTCTTC
CDR3: CASSPSLVTEQFF

V: TRBV19
size: NA
J: TRBJ1-5
D: TRBD1
DNA: TGTGCCAGTAGTCCGGGACAGGGCCGCGATCAGCCCCAGCATTTT
CDR3: CASSPGQGRDQPQHF